This TCR beta chain was recorded in a study of human T cells and chemical hapten exposure. Only a few counts were recorded for this clonotype. Time point: pre-sensitization, week 0. The sample's treatment: therapeutic diphenylcyclopropenone sensitization with weekly scalp DPC. TCRdb passed the RACE reads through MiXCR, listing each CDR3 protein once. The sample holds tens of thousands of distinct CDR3 sequences, approximately 10% seen once. The ends lost 1 base at V and 6 bases at J; junction bases unmatched: 8. Germline CDR1 is SGHTA and CDR2 is FQGNSA. This CDR3 comprises 16 residues. This chain connects TRBV7-2 to TRBJ2-4; 8 bases line up with TRBD2. This clonotype originated in a man in his forties with alopecia areata. Some clones in this sample may be carry-over from other donors' samples. The source material was whole blood, sampled in connection with sensitization to the hapten diphenylcyclopropenone (DPC). This chain's CDR3 is CASSLGPARGGNIQYF. The CDR3 DNA reads as TGTGCCAGCAGCTTAGGCCCAGCCCGGGGGGGAAACATTCAGTACTTC.